This T cell receptor beta chain appears in the sequencing data of a study of regulatory T cells in long-lasting Graves disease. Study-wide points: Whereas new patients shared 966 public clonotypes, persistent patients shared more, at about 2,500. Newly diagnosed Graves' patients had higher TCR diversity than persistent ones.

Arm-PCR of CDR3 regions and iRepertoire HTBI primers were used to build TCR beta libraries. A single record per CDR3 protein comes from TCRdb applying MiXCR to the multiplex PCR reads. Found here are about 470,000 distinct CDR3 sequences, about 15% of them singletons; the top ten hold 16%. In the case of this clonotype: What it binds is not known.

This CDR3 has 14 residues. Germline V gene lookup returns CDR1 SEHNR and CDR2 FQNEAQ (reference sequence). The V gene lost 3 bases and the J gene lost 2 bases, with 11 bases spanning the gap. Regarding time point: newly diagnosed GD, antithyroid drugs for less than 3 months. PBMC RNA was the source of the TCR library. These same data were also listed under a study on T cells in Graves' hyperthyroidism and ophthalmopathy.

The chain has TRBV7-9 and TRBJ2-7; D may be TRBD2 (6 bases). Sequenced here: peripheral blood mononuclear cells (PBMCs), sampled at new diagnosis, from a patient treated with antithyroid drugs. This TCR was sampled from a woman between 25 and 40 years old with Graves disease. The CDR3: CASSFSRRAYEQYF. For the CDR3, the DNA is TGTGCCAGCAGCTTTTCCAGGAGGGCCTACGAGCAGTACTTC.